The next 26 T cell receptor beta chains were all read from a single sample in a study of breast tumors, draining lymph nodes, adjacent tissues. TCRdb re-analysed the multiplex PCR reads in MiXCR, keeping a single row per CDR3 protein. The data hold some 140,000 distinct CDR3 sequences, with about a fifth observed a single time. Axillary draining lymph nodes of breast cancer patients supplied the node samples. The sequencing input was axillary lymph node tissue. Receptors were obtained from a female donor with breast cancer. Some clones in this sample may be carry-over from other donors' samples.

In its sample, this clonotype was seen many times. J is TRBJ2-7 and V is TRBV20-1, with no clear D. Trimming took off 3 bases at V and 4 bases at J, with 10 bases between the two ends. Germline CDR1 reads DFQATT; CDR2 reads SNEGSKA (reference sequence). The CDR3 is 12 residues long. In DNA, the CDR3 is TGCAGTGCTAGCAGGCCCGTATACGAGCAGTACTTC. Protein product: CSASRPVYEQYF.

This clonotype was counted at least ten times. The J gene is TRBJ2-3, the V gene TRBV9, with 9 bases identical to TRBD2. Germline V gene sequence: CDR1 SGDLS, CDR2 YYNGEE. The CDR3 extends over 16 amino acids. J lost 2 bases, V lost 0 bases, and 4 bases had no gene match. CDR3 in DNA: TGTGCCAGCAGCGTAGAGAGCGGGAGGAACACAGATACGCAGTATTTT. Protein sequence: CASSVESGRNTDTQYF.

The V and J genes are TRBV11-2 and TRBJ2-5, with TRBD1 matching over 7 bases. Germline CDR1 SGHAT, CDR2 FQNNGV. The CDR3 contains 17 residues. J lost 1 base, V lost 2 bases, and 10 bases had no gene match. CDR3 sequence reads: CASSLNGQGVFQETQYF. The CDR3 DNA sequence: TGTGCCAGCAGCTTAAACGGCCAGGGGGTTTTCCAAGAGACCCAGTACTTC.

Details on this clonotype: A single base separates this from a much larger clone, so it may be a read error. The chain carries TRBV5-1 and TRBJ2-5; a possible D gene is TRBD2 (6 bases). Germline CDR1 is SGHRS and CDR2 is YFSETQ. Deletions cut 7 bases from V and 2 bases from J, with 15 bases between. The length of the CDR3 is 14 residues. CDR3 in DNA: TGCGCCAGCCGCTCTGGCGGGAAACAAGAGACCCAGTACTTC. Protein sequence: CASRSGGKQETQYF.

There are many counts of this clonotype. The chain has TRBV2 and TRBJ1-6; D ambiguous. V dropped 1 base and J dropped 5 bases, with 9 bases sitting between them. The CDR3 is 15 amino acids. Germline V lookup: CDR1 SNHLY, CDR2 FYNNEI. Here the CDR3 reads CASSEGRGNNSPLHF. The CDR3 coding sequence is TGTGCCAGCAGTGAAGGGCGAGGAAATAATTCACCCCTCCACTTT.

Points on this clonotype: Mismatch with germline at one junction end may stem from a read error. The chain employs TRBV2 and TRBJ2-5; 8 bases fit TRBD2. The CDR3 is made up of 14 amino acids. Germline CDR1 reads SNHLY; CDR2 reads FYNNEI. The CDR3 nucleotides read TGTGCCAGCAGGGATAGCGGGATGCGAGAGGCCCAGTACTTC. It yields the protein CASRDSGMREAQYF.

The chain uses TRBV19 and TRBJ1-1; D may be TRBD1 (5 bases). This CDR3 is built from 13 residues. Germline CDR1 reads LNHDA; CDR2 reads SQIVND (reference sequence). V was clipped by 10 bases and J by 6 bases, with 18 bases between them. DNA of the CDR3: TGTGCCAACTTACAGACAGAAGGCGCTGAAGCTTTCTTT. Translated: CANLQTEGAEAFF.

This clonotype has a count of ten or more. The chain combines TRBV4-1 with TRBJ2-5; D uncertain. Germline V lookup: CDR1 MGHRA, CDR2 YSYEKL. CDR3 length equals 13 residues. V lost 4 bases to trimming and J lost 4 bases, with 10 bases between them. The CDR3 loop is CASSRVVSETQYF. The CDR3 DNA follows: TGCGCCAGCAGCCGGGTAGTTTCAGAGACCCAGTACTTC.

This clonotype came up a few times. The V gene is TRBV28, the J gene TRBJ1-4; 7 nucleotides line up with TRBD1. CDR3 size: 15 residues. V shed 2 bases and J 7 bases; nucleotides not matched to a gene: 7. Germline lookup yields CDR1 MDHEN and CDR2 SYDVKM. CDR3 loop: CASSLRPSGGEKLFF. The CDR3 DNA is TGTGCCAGCAGTTTAAGACCGTCAGGGGGTGAAAAACTGTTTTTT.

This clonotype was picked up many times. The gene calls are TRBV11-2 and TRBJ2-7; 11 nucleotides match TRBD2. Trimming cost V 5 bases and J 3 bases; bases outside gene matches: 3. Per germline, CDR1 SGHAT and CDR2 FQNNGV. The CDR3 extends over 14 amino acids. The CDR3 nucleotides are TGTGCCAGCAGCCGAGGGACTAGCGGCTACGAGCAGTACTTC. Encoded protein: CASSRGTSGYEQYF.

Notes on this clonotype: As the CDR3 is not closed by the conserved phenylalanine or tryptophan, this likely results from a read error. The V gene is TRBV24-1, the J gene TRBJ2-3; tentatively, D is TRBD2 (5 bases). CDR3 length: 17 residues. Germline loops: CDR1 KGHDR, CDR2 SFDVKD. V lost 4 bases to trimming and J lost 1 base, with 17 bases between them. Here the CDR3 DNA reads TGTGCCACCAGTGACCCCGCGCGCGGAGGACGCACAGATACGCAGTATTCT. This codes for CATSDPARGGRTDTQYS.

The chain employs TRBV18 and TRBJ2-2, with a possible D match to TRBD1 (6 bases). V was trimmed by 3 bases and J by 2 bases, leaving 16 bases between them. This CDR3 is 17 amino acids long. Per germline, CDR1 KGHSH and CDR2 LQKENI. This CDR3 is CASSPRDKTKNTGELFF. CDR3 in DNA: TGTGCCAGCTCACCTCGGGACAAAACGAAAAACACCGGGGAGCTGTTTTTT.

This clonotype was seen more than once but under ten times. A read error may be the cause here, since a much bigger clone is one base away. The V gene is TRBV20-1, the J gene TRBJ2-5; D assignment may be TRBD1 or TRBD2 (5 bases each). Germline V lookup: CDR1 DFQATT, CDR2 SNEGSKA (reference sequence). The CDR3 consists of 13 residues. The CDR3 loop reads CSTRDFQGETQYF. The CDR3 nucleotides are TGCAGTACTAGAGATTTCCAGGGAGAGACCCAGTACTTC.

With regard to this clonotype: A much larger clone differs by one base, so this may be a read error. The CDR3 reads CATSRGGFRGQDTQYF. DNA for the CDR3: TGTGCCACCAGCAGAGGGGGTTTTCGGGGTCAAGATACGCAGTATTTT. The V and J genes are TRBV15 and TRBJ2-3; TRBD2 might be the D (5 bases). This CDR3 region has 16 residues. Looked up from germline, CDR1 is LNHNV and CDR2 is YYDKDF (reference sequence). Trimming pared 1 base from V and 5 bases from J, leaving 16 bases between.

This clonotype has a count of ten or more. The chain recombines TRBV7-2 with TRBJ2-3, with D possibly being TRBD1 (6 bases). This CDR3 comprises 14 residues. The V end was cut by 5 bases, the J end by 4 bases, with 13 bases between. The germline V gene has CDR1 SGHTA and CDR2 FQGNSA. The CDR3 loop is CASSPGDTADTQYF. The CDR3 DNA sequence: TGTGCCAGCAGCCCCGGGGACACAGCAGATACGCAGTATTTT.

This clonotype was counted ten times or more. This rearrangement joins TRBV28 to TRBJ2-1; 12 positions match TRBD2. Germline loops: CDR1 MDHEN, CDR2 SYDVKM. V lost 6 bases to trimming and J lost 4 bases; unmatched junction nucleotides: 1. This CDR3 has 14 residues. DNA for the CDR3: TGTGCCAGCAGAGGACTAGCGGGGTACAATGAGCAGTTCTTC. The encoded protein is CASRGLAGYNEQFF. The whole variable domain, remainder taken from reference TRBV28 and TRBJ2-1, is DVKVTQSSRYLVKRTGEKVFLECVQDMDHENMFWYRQDPGLGLRLIYFSYDVKMKEKGDIPEGYSVSREKKERFSLILESASTNQTSMYLCASRGLAGYNEQFFGPGTRLTVL.

There are many counts of this clonotype. The V gene is TRBV24-1, the J gene TRBJ2-1; D remains ambiguous. The CDR3 extends over 12 amino acids. The V gene's germline CDR1 is KGHDR and CDR2 SFDVKD. The V gene lost 0 bases and the J gene lost 7 bases, with 3 bases spanning the gap. In DNA, the CDR3 is TGTGCCACCAGTGATTTGGAGAATGAGCAGTTCTTC. Its protein product is CATSDLENEQFF.

Comment on this clonotype: This may come from a read error, since a much larger clone is one base off. The V gene is TRBV19, the J gene TRBJ2-5, with D possibly matching TRBD1 (6 bases). The germline V gene encodes CDR1 LNHDA and CDR2 SQIVND (reference sequence). The ends were cut back, 7 bases at V and 5 bases at J, with 20 bases in the middle. The CDR3 sequence is 15 residues long. For the CDR3, the DNA is TGTGCCAGTAAACCAACCGGGACACCGAGGGAGACCCAGTACTTC. Translation gives CASKPTGTPRETQYF.

The table lists this clonotype with many counts. The CDR3 region has the DNA TGTGCCAGCAGGGAATGGATAGCCATTAATTCACCCCTCCACTTT. Amino acids: CASREWIAINSPLHF. The rearrangement joins TRBV6-1 to TRBJ1-6, with unresolved D. The CDR3 length is 15 residues. The V and J ends lost 6 bases and 6 bases respectively, with 15 bases between them. CDR1 and CDR2 (germline): MNHNS, SASEGT.

A word on this clonotype: With a much larger clone just one base away, this may be a read error. The rearrangement uses TRBV20-1 and TRBJ2-7; 8 bases fit TRBD2. Per the germline V gene, CDR1 is DFQATT and CDR2 is SNEGSKA (reference sequence). The CDR3 is 13 amino acids. CDR3 protein: CSASGYSGNERYF. CDR3 nucleotides: TGCAGTGCTAGTGGGTATAGCGGGAACGAGCGGTACTTC.

Details on this clonotype: Possible read error: a much larger clone is one base away. The chain uses TRBV13 and TRBJ2-1; 12 nucleotides agree with TRBD2. The V gene's germline CDR1 is PRHDT and CDR2 FYEKMQ (reference sequence). The CDR3 consists of 17 residues. In DNA form, the CDR3 reads TGTGCCTGCAGCTTGGGGCTAGCGGGAGGGATTTTCAATGAGCAGTTCTTC. Amino acids: CACSLGLAGGIFNEQFF.

This clonotype showed up just a few times. The rearrangement uses TRBV5-6 and TRBJ2-2, with 13 bases aligning to TRBD2. V dropped 4 bases and J dropped 4; count of bases not matched to a gene: 4. This CDR3 contains 16 residues. Germline CDR1 is SGHDT and CDR2 is YYEEEE. The CDR3 DNA sequence: TGTGCCAGCAGCCCGGGACTAGCGGGACCCACCGGGGAGCTGTTTTTT. Residues: CASSPGLAGPTGELFF.

The sample holds many counts of this clonotype. V usage is TRBV3-1 and J usage is TRBJ2-7; D gene ambiguous. This CDR3 has 14 amino acids. Germline CDR1 and CDR2: LGHDT and YNNKEL (reference sequence). The V gene lost 4 bases and the J gene lost 5 bases, with 15 bases spanning the gap. CDR3: CASSRATVVDEQYF. The CDR3 DNA reads TGTGCCAGCAGCCGTGCGACTGTGGTTGACGAGCAGTACTTC.

As regards this clonotype: A much larger clone sits a single nucleotide away, making a read error possible. Since no conserved phenylalanine or tryptophan closes the CDR3, a read error is the likely cause. The V and J genes are TRBV6-2 or TRBV6-3 and TRBJ2-7; 11 bases agree with TRBD1. The germline CDR1 and CDR2 sequences are MNHEY and SVGEGT. The CDR3 loop spans 16 amino acids. After removal of 0 bases from V and 1 base from J, the junction contained 2 bases not matched to a gene. CDR3 sequence: CASSYSRDRGSYEQYL. In DNA form, the CDR3 reads TGTGCCAGCAGTTACTCACGGGACAGGGGGTCCTACGAGCAGTACCTC.

This clonotype was counted many times. V gene TRBV6-4 combines with J gene TRBJ2-1; 15 bases map to TRBD2. With V trimmed by 4 bases and J by 7 bases, 5 bases remained unmatched. This CDR3 contains 16 residues. The germline V gene has CDR1 MRHNA and CDR2 SNTAGT. The CDR3 here is CASSAGTSGRINEQFF. CDR3 DNA sequence: TGTGCCAGCAGTGCCGGGACTAGCGGGAGGATTAATGAGCAGTTCTTC.

V is TRBV28 and J is TRBJ2-2; 9 nucleotides line up with TRBD1. This CDR3 spans 18 amino acids. Germline CDR1 is MDHEN and CDR2 is SYDVKM. The V gene end was trimmed by 5 bases and the J gene end by 4 bases; junction bases not matched to a gene: 14. CDR3 protein: CASSSPGTGSGGTGELFF. CDR3 coding DNA: TGTGCCAGCAGTAGTCCCGGGACAGGGTCCGGAGGCACCGGGGAGCTGTTTTTT.